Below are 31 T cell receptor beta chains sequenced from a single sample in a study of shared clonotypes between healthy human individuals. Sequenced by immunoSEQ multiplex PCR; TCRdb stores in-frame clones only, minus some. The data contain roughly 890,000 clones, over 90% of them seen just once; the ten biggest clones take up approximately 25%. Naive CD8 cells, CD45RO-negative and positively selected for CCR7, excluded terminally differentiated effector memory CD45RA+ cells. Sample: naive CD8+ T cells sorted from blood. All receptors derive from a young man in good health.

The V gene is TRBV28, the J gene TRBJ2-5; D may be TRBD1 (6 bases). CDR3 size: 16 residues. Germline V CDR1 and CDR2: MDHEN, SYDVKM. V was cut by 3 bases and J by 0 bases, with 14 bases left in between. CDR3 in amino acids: CASSFMAGADQETQYF. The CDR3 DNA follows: TGTGCCAGCAGTTTCATGGCAGGGGCAGACCAAGAGACCCAGTACTTC.

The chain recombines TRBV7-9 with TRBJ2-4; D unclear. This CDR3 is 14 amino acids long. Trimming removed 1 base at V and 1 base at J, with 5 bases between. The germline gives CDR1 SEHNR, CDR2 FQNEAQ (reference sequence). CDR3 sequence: CASSLGLAKNIQYF. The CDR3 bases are TGTGCCAGCAGCTTAGGGTTGGCCAAAAACATTCAGTACTTC.

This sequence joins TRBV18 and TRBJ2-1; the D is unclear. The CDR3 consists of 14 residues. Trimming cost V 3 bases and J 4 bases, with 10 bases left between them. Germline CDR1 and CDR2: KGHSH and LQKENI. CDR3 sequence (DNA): TGTGCCAGCTCACCCCAAGGGTCATACAATGAGCAGTTCTTC. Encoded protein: CASSPQGSYNEQFF.

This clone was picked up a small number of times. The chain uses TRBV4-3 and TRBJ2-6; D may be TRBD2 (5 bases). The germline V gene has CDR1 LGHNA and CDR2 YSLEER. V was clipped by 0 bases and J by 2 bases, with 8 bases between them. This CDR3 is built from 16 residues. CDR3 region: CASSQDSGAGANVLTF. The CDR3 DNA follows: TGCGCCAGCAGCCAAGATTCCGGGGCTGGGGCCAACGTCCTGACTTTC.

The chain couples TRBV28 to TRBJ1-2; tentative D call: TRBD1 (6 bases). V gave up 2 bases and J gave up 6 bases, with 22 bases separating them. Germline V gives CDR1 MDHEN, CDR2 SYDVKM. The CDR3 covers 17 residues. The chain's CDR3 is CASSLEKGGRSDDGYTF. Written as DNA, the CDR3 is TGTGCCAGCAGTTTAGAAAAGGGGGGGAGGTCTGATGATGGCTACACCTTC.

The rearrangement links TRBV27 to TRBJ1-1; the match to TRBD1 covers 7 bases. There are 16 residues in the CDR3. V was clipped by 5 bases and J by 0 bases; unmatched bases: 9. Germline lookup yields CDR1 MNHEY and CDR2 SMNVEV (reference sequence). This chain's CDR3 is CASSPSSGGMNTEAFF. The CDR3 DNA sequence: TGTGCCAGCAGTCCCAGTTCAGGGGGAATGAACACTGAAGCTTTCTTT.

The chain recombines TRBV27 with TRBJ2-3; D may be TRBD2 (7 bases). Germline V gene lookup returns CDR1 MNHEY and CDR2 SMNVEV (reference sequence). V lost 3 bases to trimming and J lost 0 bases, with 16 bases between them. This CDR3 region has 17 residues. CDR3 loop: CASSLAGATPSTDTQYF. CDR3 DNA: TGTGCCAGCAGTTTGGCGGGGGCTACCCCTAGCACAGATACGCAGTATTTT.

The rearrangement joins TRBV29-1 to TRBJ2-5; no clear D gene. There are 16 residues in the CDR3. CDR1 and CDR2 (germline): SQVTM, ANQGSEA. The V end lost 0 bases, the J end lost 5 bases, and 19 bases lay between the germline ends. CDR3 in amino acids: CSVEDRQAVSVETQYF. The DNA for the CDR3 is TGCAGCGTTGAAGATCGGCAGGCGGTGTCGGTGGAGACCCAGTACTTC.

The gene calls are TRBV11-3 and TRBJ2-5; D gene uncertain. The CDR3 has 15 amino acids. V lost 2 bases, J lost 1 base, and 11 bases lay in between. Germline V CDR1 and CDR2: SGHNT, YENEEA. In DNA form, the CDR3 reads TGTGCCAGCAGCTTACACCCGTTTAGCCAAGAGACCCAGTACTTC. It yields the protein CASSLHPFSQETQYF.

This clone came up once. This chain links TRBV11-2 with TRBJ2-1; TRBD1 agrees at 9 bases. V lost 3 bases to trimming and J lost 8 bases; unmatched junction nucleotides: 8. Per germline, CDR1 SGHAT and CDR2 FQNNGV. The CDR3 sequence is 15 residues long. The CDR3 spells CASSFGTGSLDEQFF. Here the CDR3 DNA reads TGTGCCAGCAGCTTCGGGACAGGGTCTTTGGATGAGCAGTTCTTC.

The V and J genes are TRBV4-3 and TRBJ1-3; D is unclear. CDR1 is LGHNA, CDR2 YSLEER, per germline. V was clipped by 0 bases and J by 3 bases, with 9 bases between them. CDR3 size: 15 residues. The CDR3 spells CASSQDRWRGNTIYF. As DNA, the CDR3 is TGCGCCAGCAGCCAAGATAGATGGCGTGGAAACACCATATATTTT.

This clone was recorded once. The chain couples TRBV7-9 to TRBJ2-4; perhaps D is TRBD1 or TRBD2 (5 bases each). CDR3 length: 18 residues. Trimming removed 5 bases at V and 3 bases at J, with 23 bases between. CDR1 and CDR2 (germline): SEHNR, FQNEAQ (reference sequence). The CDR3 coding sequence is TGTGCCAGCAGCCCCCGGGACGGGGATAGACGGGACAAAAACATTCAGTACTTC. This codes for CASSPRDGDRRDKNIQYF.

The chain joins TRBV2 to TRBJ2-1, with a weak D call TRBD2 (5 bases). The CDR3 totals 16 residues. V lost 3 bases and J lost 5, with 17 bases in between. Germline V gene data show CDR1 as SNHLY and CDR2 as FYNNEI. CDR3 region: CASSEDPGIIDNEQFF. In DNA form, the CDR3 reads TGTGCCAGCAGTGAGGATCCCGGGATTATCGACAATGAGCAGTTCTTC.

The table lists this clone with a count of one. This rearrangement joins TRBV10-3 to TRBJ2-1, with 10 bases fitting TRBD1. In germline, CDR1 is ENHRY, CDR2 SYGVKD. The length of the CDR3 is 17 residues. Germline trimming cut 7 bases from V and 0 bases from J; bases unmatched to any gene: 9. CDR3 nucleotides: TGTGCCATCAACCGGGACAGGGGCCTCAGCTCCTACAATGAGCAGTTCTTC. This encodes CAINRDRGLSSYNEQFF.

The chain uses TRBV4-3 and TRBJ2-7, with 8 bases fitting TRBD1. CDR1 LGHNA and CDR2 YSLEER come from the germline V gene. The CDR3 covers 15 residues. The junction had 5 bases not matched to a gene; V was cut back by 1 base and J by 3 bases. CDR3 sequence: CASSQATGGRYEQYF. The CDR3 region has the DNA TGCGCCAGCAGCCAAGCAACAGGGGGACGCTACGAGCAGTACTTC.

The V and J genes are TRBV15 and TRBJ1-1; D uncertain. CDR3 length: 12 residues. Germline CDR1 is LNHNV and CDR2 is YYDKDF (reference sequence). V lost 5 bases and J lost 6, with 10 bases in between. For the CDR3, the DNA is TGTGCCACCAGCGGAAGAAGACCTGAAGCTTTCTTT. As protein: CATSGRRPEAFF.

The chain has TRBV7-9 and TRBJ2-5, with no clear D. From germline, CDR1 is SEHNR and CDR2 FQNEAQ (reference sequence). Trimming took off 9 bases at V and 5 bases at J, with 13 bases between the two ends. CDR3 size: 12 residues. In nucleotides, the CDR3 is TGTGCCAGTTCACTACAACCGGAGACCCAGTACTTC. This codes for CASSLQPETQYF.

The CDR3 coding sequence is TGCGCCAGCAGCTCCGGGACAGGGATGGGCTCCTACGAGCAGTACTTC. Translating it yields CASSSGTGMGSYEQYF. The V call is TRBV5-1, the J call TRBJ2-7; 9 nucleotides match TRBD1. J gave up 0 bases and V 3 bases, and 7 bases lay outside the gene matches. The CDR3 contains 16 residues. Germline assignment: CDR1 SGHRS and CDR2 YFSETQ.

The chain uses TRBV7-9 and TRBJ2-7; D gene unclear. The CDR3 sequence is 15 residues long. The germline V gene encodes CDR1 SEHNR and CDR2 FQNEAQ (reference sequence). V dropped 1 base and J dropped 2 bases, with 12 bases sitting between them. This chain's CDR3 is CASSLDSGETYEQYF. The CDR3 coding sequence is TGTGCCAGCAGCTTAGATTCTGGCGAAACCTACGAGCAGTACTTC.

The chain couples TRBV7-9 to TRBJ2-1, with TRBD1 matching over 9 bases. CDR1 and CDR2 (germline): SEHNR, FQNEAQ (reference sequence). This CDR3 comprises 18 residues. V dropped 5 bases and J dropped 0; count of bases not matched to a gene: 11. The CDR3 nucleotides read TGTGCCAGCAGCCCAAGGCGGGACAGGGCCAGCTCCTACAATGAGCAGTTCTTC. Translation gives CASSPRRDRASSYNEQFF.

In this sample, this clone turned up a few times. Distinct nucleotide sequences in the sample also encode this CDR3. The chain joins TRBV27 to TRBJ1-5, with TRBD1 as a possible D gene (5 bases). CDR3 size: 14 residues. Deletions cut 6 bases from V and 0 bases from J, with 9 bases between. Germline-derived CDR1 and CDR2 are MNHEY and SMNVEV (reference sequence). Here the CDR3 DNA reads TGTGCCAGCAGCCGGGGGTATAGCAATCAGCCCCAGCATTTT. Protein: CASSRGYSNQPQHF.

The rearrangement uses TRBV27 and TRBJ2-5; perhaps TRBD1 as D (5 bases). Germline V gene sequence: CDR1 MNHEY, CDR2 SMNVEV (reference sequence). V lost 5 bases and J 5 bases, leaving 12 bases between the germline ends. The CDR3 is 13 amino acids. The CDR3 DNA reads TGTGCCAGCAGTCCCCAAGGGGATGAGACCCAGTACTTC. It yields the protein CASSPQGDETQYF.

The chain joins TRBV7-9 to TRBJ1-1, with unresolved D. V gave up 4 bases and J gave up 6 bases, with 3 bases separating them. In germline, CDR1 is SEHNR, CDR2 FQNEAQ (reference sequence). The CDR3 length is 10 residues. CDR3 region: CASSWPEAFF. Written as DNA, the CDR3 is TGTGCCAGCAGCTGGCCTGAAGCTTTCTTT.

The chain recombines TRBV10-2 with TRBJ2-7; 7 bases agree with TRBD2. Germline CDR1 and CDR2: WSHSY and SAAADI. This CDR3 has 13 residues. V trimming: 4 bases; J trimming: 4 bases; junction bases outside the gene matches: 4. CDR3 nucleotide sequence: TGCGCCAGCAGTGGGACTAGATTATACGAGCAGTACTTC. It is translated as CASSGTRLYEQYF.

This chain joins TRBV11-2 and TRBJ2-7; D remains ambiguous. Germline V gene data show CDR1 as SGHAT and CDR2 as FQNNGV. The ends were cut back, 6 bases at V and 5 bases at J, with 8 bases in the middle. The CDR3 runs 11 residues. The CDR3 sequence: CASSHLNEQYF. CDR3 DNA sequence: TGTGCCAGCAGTCACTTGAACGAGCAGTACTTC. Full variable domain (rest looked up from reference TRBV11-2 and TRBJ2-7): EAGVAQSPRYKIIEKRQSVAFWCNPISGHATLYWYQQILGQGPKLLIQFQNNGVVDDSQLPKDRFSAERLKGVDSTLKIQPAKLEDSAVYLCASSHLNEQYFGPGTRLTVT.

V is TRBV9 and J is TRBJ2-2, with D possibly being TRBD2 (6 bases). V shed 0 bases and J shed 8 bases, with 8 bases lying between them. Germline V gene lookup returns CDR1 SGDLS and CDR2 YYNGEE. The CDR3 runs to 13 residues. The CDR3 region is CASSVEGRGELFF. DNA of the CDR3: TGTGCCAGCAGCGTAGAAGGGAGGGGGGAGCTGTTTTTT.

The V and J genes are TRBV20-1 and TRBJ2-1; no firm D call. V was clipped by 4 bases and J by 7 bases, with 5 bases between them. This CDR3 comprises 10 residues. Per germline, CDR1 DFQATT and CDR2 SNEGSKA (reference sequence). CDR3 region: CSANPNEQFF. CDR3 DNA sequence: TGCAGTGCTAACCCGAATGAGCAGTTCTTC.

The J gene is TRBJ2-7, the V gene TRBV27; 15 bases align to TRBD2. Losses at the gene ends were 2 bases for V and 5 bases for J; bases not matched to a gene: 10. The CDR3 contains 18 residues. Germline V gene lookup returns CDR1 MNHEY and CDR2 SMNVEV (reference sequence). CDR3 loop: CASSLPTGTSGRIHEQYF. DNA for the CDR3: TGTGCCAGCAGTTTACCCACCGGGACTAGCGGGAGGATCCACGAGCAGTACTTC.

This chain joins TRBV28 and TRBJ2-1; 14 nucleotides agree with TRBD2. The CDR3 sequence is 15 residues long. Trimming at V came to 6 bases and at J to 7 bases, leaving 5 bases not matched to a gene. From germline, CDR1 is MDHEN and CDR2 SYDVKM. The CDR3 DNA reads TGTGCCAGCAGCCAAGGACTAGCGGGAGGTAATGAGCAGTTCTTC. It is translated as CASSQGLAGGNEQFF.

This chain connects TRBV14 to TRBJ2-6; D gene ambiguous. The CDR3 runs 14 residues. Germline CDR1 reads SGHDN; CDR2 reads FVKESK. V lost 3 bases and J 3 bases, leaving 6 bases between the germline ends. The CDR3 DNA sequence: TGTGCCAGCAGCCACAACGTTGGGGCCAACGTCCTGACTTTC. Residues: CASSHNVGANVLTF.

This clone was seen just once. The CDR3 region is CSVGAGGYSDTQYF. The CDR3 nucleotides are TGCAGCGTTGGGGCGGGAGGCTACTCAGATACGCAGTATTTT. The chain couples TRBV29-1 to TRBJ2-3; 8 bases match TRBD2. The CDR3 spans 14 residues. Trimming took 4 bases from V and 4 from J; bases not matched to a gene: 7. In germline, CDR1 is SQVTM, CDR2 ANQGSEA.